The 2 T cell receptor beta chains presented below share a single source sample, sequenced in a study of T cell repertoires in cytomegalovirus infection. TCRdb re-analysed the reads in MiXCR, keeping a single row per CDR3 protein. The sample gives 150,000 to 200,000 distinct CDR3 sequences, about an eighth of which show up once; more than 20% is in the top ten. The material sequenced was PBMCs. These receptors all stem from a human donor in good health (CMV status not recorded). Some clones in this sample may be carry-over from other donors' samples.

This clonotype was counted between two and nine times. The chain combines TRBV29-1 with TRBJ2-7; possible D gene TRBD1, 5 bases. The CDR3 loop spans 12 amino acids. V dropped 4 bases and J dropped 3 bases, with 10 bases sitting between them. Germline CDR1 is SQVTM and CDR2 is ANQGSEA. CDR3: CSVGGPLYEQYF. CDR3 coding DNA: TGCAGCGTTGGGGGCCCTCTCTACGAGCAGTACTTC.

About this clonotype itself: This sequence may be a read error, since a much larger clone differs from it by one base. The gene calls are TRBV28 and TRBJ2-7, with D perhaps matching TRBD1 or TRBD2 (5 bases each). Germline V gene lookup returns CDR1 MDHEN and CDR2 SYDVKM. This CDR3 spans 14 amino acids. CDR3 DNA: TGTGTCAGCAAATCCCAGGGAGTCTCTTGGGAGCAGTACTTC. This encodes CVSKSQGVSWEQYF.